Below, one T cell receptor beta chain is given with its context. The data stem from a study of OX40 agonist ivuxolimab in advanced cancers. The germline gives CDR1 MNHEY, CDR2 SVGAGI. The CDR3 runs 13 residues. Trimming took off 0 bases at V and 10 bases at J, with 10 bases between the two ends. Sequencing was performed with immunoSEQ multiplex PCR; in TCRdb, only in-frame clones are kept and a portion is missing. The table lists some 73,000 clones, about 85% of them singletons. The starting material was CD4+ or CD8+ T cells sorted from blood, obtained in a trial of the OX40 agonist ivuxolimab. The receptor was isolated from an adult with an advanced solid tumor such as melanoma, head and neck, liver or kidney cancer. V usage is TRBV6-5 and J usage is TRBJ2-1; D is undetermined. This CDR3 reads CASSYSPTTEQFF. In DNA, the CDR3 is TGTGCCAGCAGTTACTCCCCGACGACCGAGCAGTTCTTC.